This T cell receptor (beta chain) derives from a study of shared clonotypes between healthy human individuals. Study-wide results and limits: Genetic and exposure-history diversity was limited by the small donor number. Sequencing depth was a factor that was expected to affect clonotype sharing among donors.

Produced via immunoSEQ multiplex PCR; TCRdb's table is partial and in-frame only. The table has some 690,000 clones, 90% seen once. Every one of the donors was a Caucasian adult that lived in Nashville, Tennessee. Comments on this clone: Its antigen is unidentified.

Sequencing used memory CD8+ T cells from PBMCs. Described subset: CD45RO+ cells pooled with CCR7-negative TemRA cells. The clonotype originates from a man aged 18 to 29 in good health. Some clones in this sample may be carry-over from other donors' samples.

This CDR3 is CATSRAMVRGGAEAFF. The CDR3 nucleotides read TGTGCCACCAGCAGAGCCATGGTACGGGGAGGCGCTGAAGCTTTCTTT. The chain uses TRBV15 and TRBJ1-1; no firm D call. Trimming took 1 base from V and 6 from J, leaving 18 bases between them. The CDR3 spans 16 residues. Germline V CDR1 and CDR2: LNHNV, YYDKDF (reference sequence).